This TCR beta chain stems from a study of blood T cell repertoires in COVID-19. At the level of the study: The samples span acute and convalescent COVID-19 from the United States, Italy and Spain. In each case, the material was cDNA or gDNA derived from T cells, B-cell-depleted T cells, or PBMCs.

In the study's own analysis: Estimation of nucleated cell counts relied on the amplification of reference gene primers. Sequenced by immunoSEQ multiplex PCR; TCRdb stores in-frame clones only, minus some. The DNA was the basis for D and trimming; V, J and clone size are from that table. The sample includes some 80,000 clones, more than 70% of them seen just once. The receptor was isolated from a human donor in a cohort sampled during active COVID-19. Sequenced input: peripheral blood.

The CDR3 spells CAISGTDSNRWRLNEQFF. The DNA of the CDR3 is TGTGCCATCAGTGGAACGGACTCCAACCGGTGGCGGTTAAATGAGCAGTTCTTC. The V call is TRBV10-3, the J call TRBJ2-1, with D perhaps matching TRBD2 (5 bases). CDR3 length equals 18 residues. Trimming took off 4 bases at V and 7 bases at J, with 26 bases between the two ends. Per the germline V gene, CDR1 is ENHRY and CDR2 is SYGVKD.